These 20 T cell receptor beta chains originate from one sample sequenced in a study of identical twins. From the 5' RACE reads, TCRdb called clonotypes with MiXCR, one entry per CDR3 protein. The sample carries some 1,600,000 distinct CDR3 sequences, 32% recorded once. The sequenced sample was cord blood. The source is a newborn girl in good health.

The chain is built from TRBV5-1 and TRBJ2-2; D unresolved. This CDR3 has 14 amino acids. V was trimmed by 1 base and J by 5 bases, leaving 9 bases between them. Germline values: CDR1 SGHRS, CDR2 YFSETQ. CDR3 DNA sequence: TGCGCCAGCAGCTTGAGGCTCCAGACCGGGGAGCTGTTTTTT. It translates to CASSLRLQTGELFF.

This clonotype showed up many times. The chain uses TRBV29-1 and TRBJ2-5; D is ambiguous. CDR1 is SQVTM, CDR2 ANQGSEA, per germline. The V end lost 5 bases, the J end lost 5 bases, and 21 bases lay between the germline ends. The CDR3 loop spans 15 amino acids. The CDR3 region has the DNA TGCAGCGTTTCTCCCCCTTCATGGGTCGGGGAGACCCAGTACTTC. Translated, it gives CSVSPPSWVGETQYF.

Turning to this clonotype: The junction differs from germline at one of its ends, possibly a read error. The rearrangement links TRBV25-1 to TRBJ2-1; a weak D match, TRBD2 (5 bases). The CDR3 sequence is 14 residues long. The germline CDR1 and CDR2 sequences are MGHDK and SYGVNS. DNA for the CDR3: TGTACCAGCAGTGATGGAGGTTACATATACGAGCAGTTCTTC. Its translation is CTSSDGGYIYEQFF.

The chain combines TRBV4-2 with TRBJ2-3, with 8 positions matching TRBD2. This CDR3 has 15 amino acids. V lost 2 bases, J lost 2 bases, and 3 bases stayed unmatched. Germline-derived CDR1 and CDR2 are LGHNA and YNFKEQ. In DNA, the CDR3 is TGTGCCAGCAGCCAAAGAGCGGGGGACACAGATACGCAGTATTTT. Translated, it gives CASSQRAGDTDTQYF.

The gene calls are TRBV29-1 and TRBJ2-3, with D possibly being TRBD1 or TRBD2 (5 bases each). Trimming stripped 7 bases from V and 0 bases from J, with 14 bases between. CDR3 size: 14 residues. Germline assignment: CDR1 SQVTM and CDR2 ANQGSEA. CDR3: CSGRQGSSTDTQYF. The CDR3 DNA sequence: TGCAGCGGGAGGCAGGGCTCTAGCACAGATACGCAGTATTTT.

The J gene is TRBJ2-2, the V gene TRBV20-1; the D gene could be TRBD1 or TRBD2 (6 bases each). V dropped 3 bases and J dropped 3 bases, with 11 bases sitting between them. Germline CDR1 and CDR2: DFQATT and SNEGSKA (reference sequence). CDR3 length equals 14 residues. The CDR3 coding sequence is TGCAGTGCTAGCAGGGGCGGGGACACCGGGGAGCTGTTTTTT. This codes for CSASRGGDTGELFF.

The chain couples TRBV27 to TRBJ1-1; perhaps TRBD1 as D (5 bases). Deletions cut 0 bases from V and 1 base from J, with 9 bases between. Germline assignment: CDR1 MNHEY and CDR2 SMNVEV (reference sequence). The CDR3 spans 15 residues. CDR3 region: CASSLSQTENTEAFF. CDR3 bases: TGTGCCAGCAGTTTATCCCAGACAGAGAACACTGAAGCTTTCTTT.

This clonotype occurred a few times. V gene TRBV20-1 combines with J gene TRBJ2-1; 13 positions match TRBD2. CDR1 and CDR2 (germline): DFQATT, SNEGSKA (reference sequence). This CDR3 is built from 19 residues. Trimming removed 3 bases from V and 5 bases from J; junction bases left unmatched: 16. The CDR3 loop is CSARWRRTSGRLLDNEQFF. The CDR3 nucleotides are TGCAGTGCTAGGTGGCGGAGGACTAGCGGGAGACTTTTGGACAATGAGCAGTTCTTC.

The CDR3 loop reads CSALQGEGYGYTF. The CDR3 nucleotides are TGCAGTGCACTACAGGGGGAAGGCTATGGCTACACCTTC. The V gene is TRBV20-1, the J gene TRBJ1-2, with 8 bases lining up with TRBD1. The CDR3 consists of 13 residues. From germline, CDR1 is DFQATT and CDR2 SNEGSKA (reference sequence). Unmatched junction bases numbered 7, after V lost 6 bases and J lost 4 bases.

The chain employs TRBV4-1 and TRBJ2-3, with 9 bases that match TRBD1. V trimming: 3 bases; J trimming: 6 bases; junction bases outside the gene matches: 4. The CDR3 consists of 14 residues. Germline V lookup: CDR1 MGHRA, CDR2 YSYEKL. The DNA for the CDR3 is TGCGCCAGCAGCCACGCTGACAGGGGGGATACGCAGTATTTT. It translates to CASSHADRGDTQYF.

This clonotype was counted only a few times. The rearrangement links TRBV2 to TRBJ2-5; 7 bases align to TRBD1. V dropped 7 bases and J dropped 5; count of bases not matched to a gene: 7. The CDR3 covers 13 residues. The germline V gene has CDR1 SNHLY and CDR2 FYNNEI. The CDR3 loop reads CASTRQGGETQYF. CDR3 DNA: TGTGCCAGCACCCGACAGGGCGGGGAGACCCAGTACTTC.

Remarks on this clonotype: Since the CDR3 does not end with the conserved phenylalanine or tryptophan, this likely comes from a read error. The CDR3 loop reads CASSLLAGAKNIQYI. CDR3 sequence (DNA): TGCGCCAGCAGCTTGCTAGCGGGGGCCAAAAACATTCAGTACATC. The rearrangement joins TRBV5-1 to TRBJ2-7, with 9 bases aligning to TRBD2. The J call could be wrong; TRBJ2-4 is a better fit for the DNA end. The CDR3 consists of 15 residues. From germline, CDR1 is SGHRS and CDR2 YFSETQ.

The CDR3 sequence is CASSQAASDNEQFF. The CDR3 nucleotides are TGTGCCAGCAGCCAAGCTGCTAGCGACAATGAGCAGTTCTTC. The chain has TRBV3-1 and TRBJ2-1; perhaps TRBD2 as D (6 bases). V lost 1 base, J lost 5 bases, and 9 bases lay in between. CDR3 length: 14 amino acids. Germline values: CDR1 LGHDT, CDR2 YNNKEL (reference sequence).

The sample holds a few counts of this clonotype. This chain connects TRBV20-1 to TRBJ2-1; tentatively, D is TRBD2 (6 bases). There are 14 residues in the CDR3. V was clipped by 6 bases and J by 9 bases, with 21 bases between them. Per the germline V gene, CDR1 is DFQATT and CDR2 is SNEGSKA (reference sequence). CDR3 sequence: CSAHRGLRFGEQFF. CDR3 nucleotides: TGCAGTGCCCATAGGGGACTGCGTTTCGGTGAGCAGTTCTTC.

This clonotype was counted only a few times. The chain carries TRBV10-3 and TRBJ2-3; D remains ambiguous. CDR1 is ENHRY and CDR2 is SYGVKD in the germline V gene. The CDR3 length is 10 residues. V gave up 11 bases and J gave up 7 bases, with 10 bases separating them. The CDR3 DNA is TGTGCCCCCGTGGGGTATACGCAGTATTTT. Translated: CAPVGYTQYF.

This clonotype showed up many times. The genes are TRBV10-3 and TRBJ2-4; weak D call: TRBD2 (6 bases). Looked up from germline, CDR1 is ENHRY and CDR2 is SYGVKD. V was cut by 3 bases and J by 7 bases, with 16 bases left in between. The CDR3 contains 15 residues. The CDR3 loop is CAISDEEGVWNIQYF. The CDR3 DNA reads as TGTGCCATCAGTGATGAGGAGGGAGTGTGGAACATTCAGTACTTC.

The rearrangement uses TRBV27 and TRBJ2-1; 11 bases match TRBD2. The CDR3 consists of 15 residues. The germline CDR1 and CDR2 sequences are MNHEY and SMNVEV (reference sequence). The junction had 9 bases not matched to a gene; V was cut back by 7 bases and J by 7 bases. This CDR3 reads CASNPGTSGLNEQFF. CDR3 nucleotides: TGTGCCAGCAACCCCGGGACTAGCGGCCTAAATGAGCAGTTCTTC.

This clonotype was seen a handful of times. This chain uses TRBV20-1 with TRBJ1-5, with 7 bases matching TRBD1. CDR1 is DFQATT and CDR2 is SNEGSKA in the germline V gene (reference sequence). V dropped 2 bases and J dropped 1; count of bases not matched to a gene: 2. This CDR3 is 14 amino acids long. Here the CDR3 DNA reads TGCAGTGCTAGACTGACAGGGAGCAATCAGCCCCAGCATTTT. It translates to CSARLTGSNQPQHF.

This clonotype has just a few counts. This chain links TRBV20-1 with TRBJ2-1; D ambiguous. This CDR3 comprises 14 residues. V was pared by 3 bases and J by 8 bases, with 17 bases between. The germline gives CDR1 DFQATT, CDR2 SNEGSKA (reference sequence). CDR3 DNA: TGCAGTGCTAGTCCTACCGGGTATCCCGATGAGCAGTTCTTC. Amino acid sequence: CSASPTGYPDEQFF.

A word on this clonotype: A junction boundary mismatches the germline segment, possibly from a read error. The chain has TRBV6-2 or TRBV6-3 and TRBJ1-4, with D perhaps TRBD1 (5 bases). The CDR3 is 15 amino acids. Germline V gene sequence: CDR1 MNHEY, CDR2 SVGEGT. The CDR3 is CAGSFPGRDNEKLFF. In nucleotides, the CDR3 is TGTGCCGGCAGTTTTCCGGGACGGGATAATGAAAAACTGTTTTTT.